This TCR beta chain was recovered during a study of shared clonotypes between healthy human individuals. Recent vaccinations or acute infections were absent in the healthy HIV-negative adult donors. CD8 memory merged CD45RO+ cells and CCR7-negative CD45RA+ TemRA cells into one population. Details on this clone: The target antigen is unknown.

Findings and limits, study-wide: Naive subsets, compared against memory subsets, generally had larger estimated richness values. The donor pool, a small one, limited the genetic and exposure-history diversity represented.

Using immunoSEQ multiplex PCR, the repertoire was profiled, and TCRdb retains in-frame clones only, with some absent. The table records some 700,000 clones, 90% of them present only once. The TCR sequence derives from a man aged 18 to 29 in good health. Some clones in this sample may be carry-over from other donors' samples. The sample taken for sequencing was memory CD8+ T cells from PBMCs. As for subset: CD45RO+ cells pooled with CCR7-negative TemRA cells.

DNA for the CDR3: TGTGCCAGCAGTTTAGCCGGAGAAGGAGCCTACGAGCAGTACTTC. This gives the protein CASSLAGEGAYEQYF. The chain recombines TRBV27 with TRBJ2-7; no definite D call. The germline gives CDR1 MNHEY, CDR2 SMNVEV (reference sequence). Between the trimmed V and J ends, which lost 2 bases and 2 bases, there was a span of 13 bases. CDR3 size: 15 residues.